This TCR beta chain was sequenced during a study of T cells in Graves' hyperthyroidism and ophthalmopathy. Study outcomes and limitations: Ophthalmopathy stood apart from stable hyperthyroidism in a 13 V-J model.

This clonotype appeared many times. The antigen remains undetermined. Looked up from germline, CDR1 is KGHSH and CDR2 is LQKENI. V was cut by 3 bases and J by 5 bases, with 7 bases left in between. The CDR3 consists of 13 residues. RNA transcripts provided the source from which TCR beta CDR3 regions were amplified. HTBI primers were the set used in a first-round RT-PCR of the TCR CDR3. TCRdb reprocessed the multiplex PCR reads with MiXCR, giving one entry per CDR3 protein. The data contain 500,000 to 550,000 distinct CDR3 sequences, 20% of them singletons. The sample consisted of blood. The chain uses TRBV18 and TRBJ2-2, with D tentatively TRBD2 (6 bases). This TCR was sampled from a man between 40 and 49 years old with Graves' ophthalmopathy. The CDR3 region is CASSPAGTGELFF. CDR3 bases: TGTGCCAGCTCACCGGCGGGGACCGGGGAGCTGTTTTTT.